These 3 T cell receptor beta chains share one sample of origin, sequenced in a study of T cell repertoires in cytomegalovirus infection (dated by TCRdb to the late 2010s). Sequencing was performed on an Illumina HiSeq 1500. TCRdb reran the public reads through fastp at Q25 and MiXCR, keeping productive beta chains. Rows matching on CDR3 protein sequence are summarized as one entry with the most common DNA and genes. The sample table records 150,000 to 200,000 distinct CDR3 sequences; 28% of these occur just once. The top ten clones comprise 31% of the sample. What was sequenced was PBMCs. These receptors were taken from a human donor in good health (CMV status not recorded). Some clones in this sample may be carry-over from other donors' samples.

The rearrangement joins TRBV29-1 to TRBJ2-2; D might be TRBD1 or TRBD2, each matching 6 bases. The V and J ends lost 4 bases and 1 base respectively, with 13 bases between them. Germline lookup yields CDR1 SQVTM and CDR2 ANQGSEA. There are 15 residues in the CDR3. CDR3: CSVATGAGNTGELFF. CDR3 coding DNA: TGCAGCGTTGCTACGGGGGCAGGGAACACCGGGGAGCTGTTTTTT.

The chain uses TRBV6-2 or TRBV6-3 and TRBJ2-5; 9 bases match TRBD1. Germline trimming cut 0 bases from V and 2 bases from J; bases unmatched to any gene: 4. From germline, CDR1 is MNHEY and CDR2 SVGEGT. This CDR3 region has 16 residues. CDR3 sequence reads: CASSYSPGQGQETQYF. CDR3 sequence (DNA): TGTGCCAGCAGTTACTCGCCGGGACAGGGACAAGAGACCCAGTACTTC.

This sequence joins TRBV30 and TRBJ2-1; D perhaps matches TRBD2 (5 bases). The V gene lost 1 base and the J gene lost 8 bases, with 12 bases spanning the gap. CDR1 is GTSNPN, CDR2 SVGIG, per germline (reference sequence). This CDR3 has 13 residues. The CDR3 nucleotides are TGTGCCTGGAGTGGGAGGATGGGCGATGAGCAGTTCTTC. Its protein is CAWSGRMGDEQFF.